The 27 T cell receptor beta chains reported below all come from one sample, sequenced in a study of OX40 agonist ivuxolimab in advanced cancers. Sequencing was performed with immunoSEQ multiplex PCR; in TCRdb, only in-frame clones are kept and a portion is missing. The sample includes about 94,000 clones, 92% of them seen just once. The starting material was CD4+ or CD8+ T cells sorted from blood, obtained in a trial of the OX40 agonist ivuxolimab. These receptors were collected from an adult with an advanced solid tumor such as melanoma, head and neck, liver or kidney cancer.

This chain uses TRBV9 with TRBJ2-7; TRBD1 might be the D (6 bases). The CDR3 contains 14 residues. Germline lookup yields CDR1 SGDLS and CDR2 YYNGEE. V was trimmed by 2 bases and J by 0 bases, leaving 9 bases between them. CDR3 amino acids: CASSVQGSSYEQYF. DNA for the CDR3: TGTGCCAGCAGCGTCCAGGGGAGCTCCTACGAGCAGTACTTC.

This chain connects TRBV9 to TRBJ2-5; D possibly uses TRBD1 or TRBD2 (5 bases each). The germline V gene encodes CDR1 SGDLS and CDR2 YYNGEE. The germline V and J ends were trimmed by 0 bases and 4 bases, with 13 bases remaining between them. The CDR3 runs to 15 residues. The CDR3 nucleotides read TGTGCCAGCAGCGTAGTAGAGGGGTTCGGAGAGACCCAGTACTTC. It translates to CASSVVEGFGETQYF.

The rearrangement links TRBV6-6 to TRBJ1-2, with D maybe TRBD1 (5 bases). V was clipped by 9 bases and J by 4 bases, with 12 bases between them. The germline gives CDR1 MNHNY, CDR2 SVGAGI (reference sequence). The CDR3 runs to 12 residues. The CDR3 here is CASDGGTYGYTF. The CDR3 region has the DNA TGTGCCAGTGATGGAGGGACCTATGGCTACACCTTC.

This chain uses TRBV7-6 with TRBJ2-7; D could derive from TRBD1 or TRBD2 (5 bases each). CDR1 is SGHVS, CDR2 FNYEAQ, per germline. Deletions cut 5 bases from V and 0 bases from J, with 11 bases between. This CDR3 contains 14 residues. In nucleotides, the CDR3 is TGTGCCAGCAGCCCACGGGACGGCTCCTACGAGCAGTACTTC. Encoded protein: CASSPRDGSYEQYF.

The chain combines TRBV7-7 with TRBJ2-7; D call uncertain. This CDR3 spans 13 amino acids. Trimming stripped 1 base from V and 5 bases from J, with 9 bases between. Germline assignment: CDR1 SSHAT and CDR2 FNYEAQ (reference sequence). The CDR3 sequence is CASSLGPLDEQYF. The CDR3 DNA reads as TGTGCCAGCAGCTTAGGGCCCCTGGACGAGCAGTACTTC. Complete variable domain (other parts from reference TRBV7-7 and TRBJ2-7): GAGVSQSPRYKVTKRGQDVTLRCDPISSHATLYWYQQALGQGPEFLTYFNYEAQPDKSGLPSDRFSAERPEGSISTLTIQRTEQRDSAMYRCASSLGPLDEQYFGPGTRLTVT.

The chain's CDR3 is CASSAAEGASRNEQFF. CDR3 nucleotides: TGTGCCAGCAGTGCGGCGGAGGGGGCTTCACGGAATGAGCAGTTCTTC. V and J are TRBV7-9 and TRBJ2-1, with a tentative D call TRBD1 (7 bases). The CDR3 consists of 16 residues. Germline CDR1 SEHNR, CDR2 FQNEAQ (reference sequence). With 6 bases removed from V and 7 bases from J, the gap between germline ends came to 22 bases.

This clone was recorded once. CDR3 sequence reads: CASSQERGLNEQFF. In DNA form, the CDR3 reads TGCGCCAGCAGCCAAGAGCGGGGGCTCAATGAGCAGTTCTTC. The chain couples TRBV4-1 to TRBJ2-1; possibly TRBD2 for D (7 bases). This CDR3 has 14 amino acids. Trimming cost V 0 bases and J 6 bases, with 9 bases left between them. The germline V gene has CDR1 MGHRA and CDR2 YSYEKL.

The rearrangement joins TRBV5-6 to TRBJ1-1; D is unresolved. Per the germline V gene, CDR1 is SGHDT and CDR2 is YYEEEE. CDR3 length equals 15 residues. V shed 1 base and J shed 4 bases, with 14 bases lying between them. This CDR3 reads CASSLLKRGGTEAFF. Here the CDR3 DNA reads TGTGCCAGCAGCTTGCTAAAGCGGGGAGGCACTGAAGCTTTCTTT.

The chain recombines TRBV27 with TRBJ2-1; tentatively, D is TRBD2 (7 bases). CDR1 and CDR2 (germline): MNHEY, SMNVEV (reference sequence). Trimming removed 11 bases from V and 0 bases from J, with 14 bases in between. The CDR3 is made up of 14 amino acids. CDR3 amino acids: CASRGGSSYNEQFF. CDR3 in DNA: TGTGCCTCGAGGGGGGGGAGCTCCTACAATGAGCAGTTCTTC.

This sequence joins TRBV27 and TRBJ1-6; 9 nucleotides agree with TRBD1. The CDR3 has 18 residues. With V trimmed by 6 bases and J by 0 bases, 9 bases remained unmatched. Germline V gene lookup returns CDR1 MNHEY and CDR2 SMNVEV (reference sequence). CDR3 coding DNA: TGTGCCAGCAGGACGGAGGGACAGGGACACTCCTATAATTCACCCCTCCACTTT. As protein: CASRTEGQGHSYNSPLHF.

The CDR3: CASSFPNTGELFF. CDR3 sequence (DNA): TGTGCCAGCAGTTTTCCGAACACCGGGGAGCTGTTTTTT. The V gene is TRBV27, the J gene TRBJ2-2; no clear D. The CDR3 is 13 amino acids. Trimming cost V 3 bases and J 0 bases, with 2 bases left between them. Germline V CDR1 and CDR2: MNHEY, SMNVEV (reference sequence).

This sequence joins TRBV7-8 and TRBJ1-5, with D hard to call. V lost 1 base and J 0 bases, leaving 16 bases between the germline ends. Looked up from germline, CDR1 is SGHVS and CDR2 is FQNEAQ. This CDR3 comprises 18 residues. The CDR3 DNA reads TGTGCCAGCAGCTTAGGGGCCTTGGAGGCCAGTAGCAATCAGCCCCAGCATTTT. This encodes CASSLGALEASSNQPQHF.

This chain joins TRBV10-3 and TRBJ1-2, with D perhaps TRBD1 (6 bases). The length of the CDR3 is 18 residues. The germline V gene encodes CDR1 ENHRY and CDR2 SYGVKD. Trimming pared 0 bases from V and 4 bases from J, leaving 21 bases between. The CDR3 loop is CAISESDRQDRLSYGYTF. DNA for the CDR3: TGTGCCATCAGTGAGTCCGACCGACAGGACCGACTCTCCTATGGCTACACCTTC.

V is TRBV27 and J is TRBJ2-5; TRBD2 is a possible D gene (6 bases). The germline CDR1 and CDR2 sequences are MNHEY and SMNVEV (reference sequence). Trimming stripped 5 bases from V and 5 bases from J, with 21 bases between. The CDR3 contains 16 residues. CDR3 in DNA: TGTGCCAGCAGTCCATCTTTAGCGGAAAAACGGGAGACCCAGTACTTC. Translation gives CASSPSLAEKRETQYF.

The chain couples TRBV6-5 to TRBJ2-7; D unresolved. Trimming pared 7 bases from V and 3 bases from J, leaving 10 bases between. The CDR3 extends over 12 amino acids. Germline-derived CDR1 and CDR2 are MNHEY and SVGAGI. In nucleotides, the CDR3 is TGTGCCAGCACACGCCGGGTCTACGAGCAGTACTTC. Amino acid sequence: CASTRRVYEQYF.

The sample holds a few counts of this clone. This chain connects TRBV7-2 to TRBJ2-7, with TRBD2 as a possible D gene (6 bases). Trimming removed 1 base from V and 1 base from J, with 11 bases in between. This CDR3 comprises 15 residues. The germline gives CDR1 SGHTA, CDR2 FQGNSA. CDR3 in amino acids: CASSLEPGGSYEQYF. The CDR3 DNA reads as TGTGCCAGCAGCTTAGAACCAGGAGGGTCCTACGAGCAGTACTTC.

The CDR3 sequence is CATSRGQVEMNTEAFF. The CDR3 nucleotides read TGTGCCACCAGCAGAGGACAGGTTGAGATGAACACTGAAGCTTTCTTT. The rearrangement links TRBV15 to TRBJ1-1; D is possibly TRBD1 (6 bases). The V end was cut by 1 base, the J end by 0 bases, with 12 bases between. Germline values: CDR1 LNHNV, CDR2 YYDKDF (reference sequence). This CDR3 has 16 residues.

The CDR3: CASSLSGDTGELFF. The CDR3 bases are TGTGCCAGCAGTTTATCGGGGGACACCGGGGAGCTGTTTTTT. The chain couples TRBV27 to TRBJ2-2, with D perhaps assigned TRBD1 or TRBD2 (5 bases each). The V gene's germline CDR1 is MNHEY and CDR2 SMNVEV (reference sequence). The CDR3 contains 14 residues. Between the trimmed V and J ends, which lost 0 bases and 3 bases, there was a span of 5 bases.

As to this clone: An end of the junction differs from the germline gene, which may be a read error. This chain links TRBV7-2 with TRBJ2-5; 13 positions match TRBD2. The CDR3 runs 14 residues. Germline V lookup: CDR1 SGHTA, CDR2 FQGNSA. CDR3 sequence: CASSSGTSGVRGDF. The CDR3 DNA sequence: TGTGCCAGCAGCTCCGGGACTAGCGGGGTCAGGGGGGACTTC.

The chain employs TRBV29-1 and TRBJ1-2; possibly TRBD1 for D (6 bases). V dropped 5 bases and J dropped 4 bases, with 14 bases sitting between them. Germline V gene lookup returns CDR1 SQVTM and CDR2 ANQGSEA. The CDR3 is 13 amino acids. CDR3 in amino acids: CSVYRTEIYGYTF. The CDR3 nucleotides are TGCAGCGTTTATCGGACAGAAATCTATGGCTACACCTTC.

The rearrangement joins TRBV5-1 to TRBJ2-7, with 10 bases identical to TRBD1. The V and J ends lost 4 bases and 5 bases, in that order; junction bases with no gene match: 3. This CDR3 is built from 13 residues. Germline CDR1 reads SGHRS; CDR2 reads YFSETQ. The CDR3: CASSDRGLNEQYF. DNA for the CDR3: TGCGCCAGCAGCGACAGGGGGCTGAACGAGCAGTACTTC.

The chain employs TRBV10-3 and TRBJ2-7; D is ambiguous. Trimming shortened V by 2 bases and J by 5 bases, and 13 bases separated the two germline ends. The CDR3 totals 14 residues. Per germline, CDR1 ENHRY and CDR2 SYGVKD. DNA for the CDR3: TGTGCCATCAGTGAGGGTGGGGATGTGGACGAGCAGTACTTC. This encodes CAISEGGDVDEQYF.

This clone was picked up a small number of times. The J gene is TRBJ1-1, the V gene TRBV19, with a possible D match to TRBD1 (5 bases). CDR1 and CDR2 (germline): LNHDA, SQIVND (reference sequence). This CDR3 has 15 amino acids. V shed 7 bases and J shed 0 bases, with 15 bases lying between them. In DNA form, the CDR3 reads TGTGCCAGTACCCCCTTGGGGGGACTGAACACTGAAGCTTTCTTT. This gives the protein CASTPLGGLNTEAFF.

This chain uses TRBV27 with TRBJ1-2; 7 nucleotides line up with TRBD1. The CDR3 is 13 amino acids. Trimming cost V 5 bases and J 4 bases; bases outside gene matches: 4. CDR1 is MNHEY, CDR2 SMNVEV, per germline (reference sequence). The CDR3 coding sequence is TGTGCCAGCAGTCAGGCAGGGGGCTATGGCTACACCTTC. Amino acids: CASSQAGGYGYTF.

As regards this clone: Within the sample, other DNA sequences also encode this same CDR3. The chain joins TRBV7-2 to TRBJ2-7; no definite D call. Germline CDR1 is SGHTA and CDR2 is FQGNSA. The CDR3 is 11 residues long. V was clipped by 3 bases and J by 0 bases, with 0 bases between them. Here the CDR3 reads CASSFSYEQYF. Here the CDR3 DNA reads TGTGCCAGCAGCTTCTCCTACGAGCAGTACTTC.

V gene TRBV2 combines with J gene TRBJ2-1; tentative D call: TRBD1 (5 bases). The germline V gene has CDR1 SNHLY and CDR2 FYNNEI. With 1 base removed from V and 0 bases from J, the gap between germline ends came to 13 bases. The CDR3 spans 17 residues. CDR3 bases: TGTGCCAGCAGTGAAGTGGGTGGGGCGAGCTCCTACAATGAGCAGTTCTTC. Translated, it gives CASSEVGGASSYNEQFF.

The V and J genes are TRBV27 and TRBJ2-7; maybe TRBD1 (5 bases). The CDR3 is 15 amino acids. Germline V gives CDR1 MNHEY, CDR2 SMNVEV (reference sequence). V lost 2 bases to trimming and J lost 4 bases, with 15 bases between them. The CDR3 DNA reads as TGTGCCAGCAGTTTAAATGGTGGCAGGGTGTACGAGCAGTACTTC. As protein: CASSLNGGRVYEQYF.